A selection of T cell receptor beta chains follows, all from one sample in a study of cytomegalovirus exposure and HLA in healthy donors. Profiling relied on immunoSEQ multiplex PCR, and the TCRdb table lists in-frame clones only, not all of them. The sample carries 110,000 to 150,000 clones, over 80% recorded once. Input material: PBMCs. The receptor source for this set is a female donor in good health and CMV-seronegative. The CDR3 runs from the conserved cysteine through the conserved F or W. The D gene is left open where the match is weak. Expanded clones are given a class, and other clones once, few, many or no size at all.

cdr3_aa	cdr3_nt	v_call	j_call	clone_size	cdr3_length	d_call
CASSLASGRAWEQYF	TGCGCCAGCAGCTTGGCTAGCGGGAGGGCCTGGGAGCAGTACTTC	TRBV5-1	TRBJ2-7	NA	15	TRBD2
CSVHLAGGTETQYF	TGCAGCGTTCACCTAGCGGGAGGGACGGAGACCCAGTACTTC	TRBV29-1	TRBJ2-5	NA	14	TRBD2
CASSSGTGLGEQYF	TGTGCCAGCAGCTCCGGGACAGGTTTAGGCGAGCAGTACTTC	TRBV2	TRBJ2-7	NA	14	TRBD1
CASSFQDNYEQYF	TGTGCCAGCAGCTTTCAGGACAACTACGAGCAGTACTTC	TRBV7-9	TRBJ2-7	few	13	NA
CSVEGKEGGRNYEQYF	TGCAGCGTTGAGGGAAAGGAGGGTGGGAGGAACTACGAGCAGTACTTC	TRBV29-1	TRBJ2-7	NA	16	NA
CASSQLTSDAYEQYF	TGTGCCAGCAGCCAACTGACTAGCGACGCGTACGAGCAGTACTTC	TRBV5-6	TRBJ2-7	NA	15	TRBD2
CASSQDRGGTTYEQYF	TGCGCCAGCAGCCAAGATAGGGGTGGGACAACCTACGAGCAGTACTTC	TRBV4-1	TRBJ2-7	NA	16	NA
CASRQNTDTQYF	TGTGCCAGCAGACAGAACACAGATACGCAGTATTTT	TRBV6-5	TRBJ2-3	NA	12	NA
CASSFGGGNTEAFF	TGTGCCAGTAGTTTCGGGGGTGGGAACACTGAAGCTTTCTTT	TRBV19	TRBJ1-1	NA	14	NA
CASSLAGLTDTQYF	TGCGCCAGCAGCTTGGCAGGATTAACAGATACGCAGTATTTT	TRBV5-1	TRBJ2-3	NA	14	NA
CASSPGLAGGLNTGELFF	TGTGCCAGCAGCCCGGGACTAGCGGGAGGGCTAAACACCGGGGAGCTGTTTTTT	TRBV9	TRBJ2-2	NA	18	TRBD2
CASSSRTGIETQYF	TGTGCCAGCAGCTCCCGGACAGGGATAGAGACCCAGTACTTC	TRBV7-9	TRBJ2-5	few	14	TRBD1
CASSLDRYSTDTQYF	TGCGCCAGCAGCTTGGACAGGTACAGCACAGATACGCAGTATTTT	TRBV5-1	TRBJ2-3	once	15	NA
CASSRSGETQYF	TGTGCCAGCAGCCGTAGCGGAGAGACCCAGTACTTC	TRBV7-9	TRBJ2-5	NA	12	NA
CAWDRDRDEKLFF	TGTGCCTGGGACCGGGACAGGGACGAAAAACTGTTTTTT	TRBV30	TRBJ1-4	NA	13	TRBD1
CATSLPIWAGVEQYF	TGTGCCACCAGCCTCCCAATTTGGGCGGGAGTCGAGCAGTACTTC	TRBV15	TRBJ2-7	NA	15	TRBD2
CASGEAYSEYEQYF	TGTGCCAGCGGGGAGGCTTATTCAGAGTACGAGCAGTACTTC	TRBV6-5	TRBJ2-7	NA	14	NA
CASTGQETQYF	TGCGCCAGCACAGGTCAAGAGACCCAGTACTTC	TRBV10-2	TRBJ2-5	NA	11	NA
CASRQGEIPDSPLHF	TGTGCCAGTCGACAGGGGGAAATCCCGGATTCACCCCTCCACTTT	TRBV6-5	TRBJ1-6	NA	15	TRBD1
CASSSRLAGTDTQYF	TGTGCCAGCAGCTCCAGACTAGCGGGGACAGATACGCAGTATTTT	TRBV7-3	TRBJ2-3	NA	15	TRBD2
CASSPYTGGSGYEQYF	TGTGCCAGCAGCCCCTATACAGGGGGAAGCGGGTACGAGCAGTACTTC	TRBV7-7	TRBJ2-7	NA	16	TRBD1
CATSRDQGGMAKNIQYF	TGTGCCACCAGCAGAGATCAGGGTGGAATGGCCAAAAACATTCAGTACTTC	TRBV15	TRBJ2-4	NA	17	NA
CASNPSGELADTQYF	TGTGCCAGCAATCCTTCCGGGGAATTGGCAGATACGCAGTATTTT	TRBV7-9	TRBJ2-3	NA	15	NA
CASSLAGASTDTQYF	TGTGCCAGCAGCTTAGCGGGGGCGAGCACAGATACGCAGTATTTT	TRBV7-9	TRBJ2-3	few	15	NA
CASRSEGGSGEKLFF	TGTGCCAGCAGATCCGAGGGGGGGAGCGGGGAAAAACTGTTTTTT	TRBV6-6	TRBJ1-4	NA	15	NA
CASSPLLGASSYEQYF	TGTGCCAGCAGCCCGCTTTTAGGGGCAAGTTCCTACGAGCAGTACTTC	TRBV4-2	TRBJ2-7	NA	16	NA
CASSAQGRSSYEQYF	TGTGCCAGCAGTGCACAGGGCCGTAGCTCCTACGAGCAGTACTTC	TRBV2	TRBJ2-7	NA	15	NA
CASSSADTTNEKLFF	TGTGCCAGCAGTTCCGCGGACACGACTAATGAAAAACTGTTTTTT	TRBV27	TRBJ1-4	few	15	NA
CASSNGLYGYTF	TGTGCCAGCAGTAATGGGCTTTATGGCTACACCTTC	TRBV28	TRBJ1-2	NA	12	NA
CASSQARLYNEQFF	TGTGCCAGCAGCCAAGCGCGACTGTACAATGAGCAGTTCTTC	TRBV4-2	TRBJ2-1	NA	14	NA
CAGRTEETQYF	TGTGCCGGAAGGACAGAAGAGACCCAGTACTTC	TRBV6-1	TRBJ2-5	few	11	NA
CASSLIGSSSYEQYF	TGCGCCAGCAGCTTGATCGGGTCCAGCTCCTACGAGCAGTACTTC	TRBV5-1	TRBJ2-7	once	15	NA
CASKGLAGDTQYF	TGTGCCAGCAAGGGGCTAGCGGGAGATACGCAGTATTTT	TRBV6-1	TRBJ2-3	NA	13	TRBD2
CASSPIKDTQYF	TGTGCCAGCTCACCCATCAAAGATACGCAGTATTTT	TRBV18	TRBJ2-3	NA	12	NA
CASSSALASEQYF	TGTGCCAGCAGCTCCGCTTTGGCCTCCGAGCAGTACTTC	TRBV5-4	TRBJ2-7	NA	13	NA
CASSVLSGMYNEQFF	TGTGCCAGCAGTGTTCTATCCGGGATGTACAATGAGCAGTTCTTC	TRBV2	TRBJ2-1	NA	15	NA
CASSEGLAGYNEQFF	TGTGCCAGCAGTGAGGGACTAGCGGGGTACAATGAGCAGTTCTTC	TRBV6-4	TRBJ2-1	NA	15	TRBD2
CSVEDRSSYEQYF	TGCAGCGTCGAGGACAGGAGCTCCTACGAGCAGTACTTC	TRBV29-1	TRBJ2-7	NA	13	TRBD1
CASRALGSGYNEQFF	TGTGCCAGCAGGGCCCTCGGGAGTGGTTACAATGAGCAGTTCTTC	TRBV6-1	TRBJ2-1	NA	15	NA
CASSLEGYNYGYTF	TGCGCCAGCAGTCTGGAGGGTTATAACTATGGCTACACCTTC	TRBV5-1	TRBJ1-2	few	14	NA
CASSGLGPYEQYF	TGTGCCAGCAGTGGACTAGGTCCCTACGAGCAGTACTTC	TRBV28	TRBJ2-7	once	13	TRBD2
CASSPQGNYEQYF	TGTGCCAGCTCACCACAGGGGAACTACGAGCAGTACTTC	TRBV18	TRBJ2-7	once	13	NA
CASSYAEREGYEQYF	TGTGCCAGCAGTTACGCCGAGCGGGAGGGCTACGAGCAGTACTTC	TRBV6-5	TRBJ2-7	NA	15	TRBD2
CASSFRTRLNEQFF	TGTGCCAGCAGTTTCCGGACTAGACTCAATGAGCAGTTCTTC	TRBV6-5	TRBJ2-1	NA	14	TRBD2
CASSYSRPESPYEQYF	TGTGCCAGCAGTTACTCGAGGCCGGAATCCCCCTACGAGCAGTACTTC	TRBV6-5	TRBJ2-7	few	16	NA
CASAWEGGLSTDTQYF	TGTGCCAGCGCGTGGGAAGGGGGCTTGAGTACAGATACGCAGTATTTT	TRBV4-2	TRBJ2-3	NA	16	TRBD1
CASSLAGATNEKLFF	TGTGCCAGCAGTTTGGCCGGAGCAACTAATGAAAAACTGTTTTTT	TRBV28	TRBJ1-4	NA	15	NA
CATSRERGQTYEQYF	TGTGCCACCAGCAGAGAACGGGGACAAACCTACGAGCAGTACTTC	TRBV15	TRBJ2-7	NA	15	NA
CASSSTSGDRYNEQFF	TGTGCCAGCAGCTCTACTAGCGGGGATAGGTACAATGAGCAGTTCTTC	TRBV7-9	TRBJ2-1	NA	16	TRBD2
CASSLGRGTEAFF	TGTGCCAGCAGCTTGGGCAGGGGCACTGAAGCTTTCTTT	TRBV5-8	TRBJ1-1	NA	13	NA
CASSPRQVNSNQPQHF	TGTGCCAGCAGTCCCCGGCAGGTGAATAGTAATCAGCCCCAGCATTTT	TRBV28	TRBJ1-5	NA	16	NA
CASSIAGMTTNEKLFF	TGCGCCAGCAGCATTGCAGGAATGACAACTAATGAAAAACTGTTTTTT	TRBV5-1	TRBJ1-4	NA	16	NA
CASSDRDTKNIQYF	TGTGCCAGCAGTGATCGAGATACCAAAAACATTCAGTACTTC	TRBV2	TRBJ2-4	NA	14	NA
CASSLPSGRGGTDTQYF	TGTGCCAGCAGTTTGCCTAGCGGGAGAGGAGGCACAGATACGCAGTATTTT	TRBV28	TRBJ2-3	NA	17	TRBD2